This T cell receptor (beta chain) emerged from a study of blood T cell repertoires in COVID-19 (dated by TCRdb to 2020 to 2022). About the investigation overall: Collaborator samples came from the United States, Italy and Spain and covered acute and convalescent phases of COVID-19. Where available, HLA class I and class II types were obtained from metadata supplied by the sample provider rather than from assay-based typing. Samples were obtained from the ongoing ImmuneRACE study (first 160 participants) and from approximately 1,200 subjects provided by 6 global collaborators. The sample metadata nearly always contained a de-identified subject ID, COVID-19 status, age in years and sex. A freely available public database, intended as a resource for researchers studying the immune response to SARS-CoV-2, is where the repertoires were released. The prospective study material was composed of cDNA or gDNA derived from T cells, B-cell-depleted T cells, or PBMCs. Subjects who had been exposed to COVID-19, were actively infected with it, or had recovered from it provided the deeply sampled blood TCRbeta repertoires that made up the dataset.

TCRbeta CDR3 regions were amplified from genomic DNA using the immunoSEQ Assay, a bias-controlled multiplex PCR. The paper's processing steps were these. Within the assay, amplification of reference gene primers was used to estimate how many nucleated cells each sample contained. Sequence reads were collapsed and filtered to measure the absolute abundance of every unique TCRbeta CDR3 rearrangement. For each sample, productive Simpson clonality was calculated as the square root of Simpson's diversity index across productive rearrangements. This immuneACCESS table, as held by TCRdb, lists in-frame sequences with V and J called but not all clones. Of the missing ones, under half trace to an unresolved V gene in checked studies; the others have no known cause. The V and J calls and the clone size are those of that table, but D and trimming were determined from the DNA. This sample lists roughly 120,000 clones; about 90% were detected once. 3.5% to 4.5% of the sample belongs to the ten largest clones.

Concerning this clone itself: It has no known antigen specificity. Base quality data are lacking; no much larger clone is found one base away.

Trimming takes 5 bases off V and 4 bases off J; junction bases not matched to a gene: 5. The CDR3 covers 13 residues, taking in both the cysteine and the phenylalanine. Only the CDR3 portion is preserved as DNA: 39 bases, with reading frame beginning at the first base. CDR1 SGHRS and CDR2 YFSETQ were looked up in the germline V gene. Broad study findings and their caveats: Clinical and demographic metadata were provided uncurated, with the amount varying by source and participant.

At one collaborating source in Seattle, patients were enrolled during active infection and were followed longitudinally through the course of disease. Whole blood was collected in K2EDTA tubes by collaborating institutions according to the institutions' own protocols. For TCRbeta analysis, collaborators shipped samples as frozen whole blood, isolated PBMCs, or DNA extracted from either of those sample types. The clonotype originates from a woman aged 60 to 75 with COVID-19, enrolled during active disease. Sequenced sample: peripheral blood. The rearranged chain carries TRBV5-1 and TRBJ1-1, with 7 bases in between that match TRBD1. The DNA is as follows: TGCGCCAGCAGAGACAGGGAGACCACTGAAGCTTTCTTT. Its protein is CASRDRETTEAFF. Extended through the reference TRBV5-1 and TRBJ1-1 proteins, this CDR3 yields the full variable domain: KAGVTQTPRYLIKTRGQQVTLSCSPISGHRSVSWYQQTPGQGLQFLFEYFSETQRNKGNFPGRFSGRQFSNSRSEMNVSTLELGDSALYLCASRDRETTEAFFGQGTRLTVV.